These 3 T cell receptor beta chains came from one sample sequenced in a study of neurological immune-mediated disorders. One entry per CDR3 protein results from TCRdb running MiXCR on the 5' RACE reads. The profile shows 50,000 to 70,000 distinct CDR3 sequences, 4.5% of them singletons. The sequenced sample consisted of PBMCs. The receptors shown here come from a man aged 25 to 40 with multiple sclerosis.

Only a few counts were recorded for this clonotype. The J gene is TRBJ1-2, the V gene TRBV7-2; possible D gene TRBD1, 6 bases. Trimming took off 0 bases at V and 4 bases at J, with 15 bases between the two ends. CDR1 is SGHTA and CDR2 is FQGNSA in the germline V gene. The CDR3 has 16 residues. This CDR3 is CASSLAGGVSGYGYTF. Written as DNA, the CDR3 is TGTGCCAGCAGCTTAGCGGGGGGCGTTAGTGGCTATGGCTACACCTTC.

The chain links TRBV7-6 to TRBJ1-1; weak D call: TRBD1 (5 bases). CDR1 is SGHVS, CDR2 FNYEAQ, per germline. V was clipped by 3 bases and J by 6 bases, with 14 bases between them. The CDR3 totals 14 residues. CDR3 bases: TGTGCCAGCAGCTTGGGACCCCAGCTGTCTGAAGCTTTCTTT. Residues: CASSLGPQLSEAFF.

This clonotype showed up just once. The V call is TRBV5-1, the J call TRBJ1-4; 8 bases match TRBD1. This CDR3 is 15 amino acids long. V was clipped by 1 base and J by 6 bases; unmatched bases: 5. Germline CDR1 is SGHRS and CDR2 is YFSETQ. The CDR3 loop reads CASSLRQGAHEKLFF. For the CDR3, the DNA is TGCGCCAGCAGCTTGCGCCAGGGGGCACATGAAAAACTGTTTTTT.